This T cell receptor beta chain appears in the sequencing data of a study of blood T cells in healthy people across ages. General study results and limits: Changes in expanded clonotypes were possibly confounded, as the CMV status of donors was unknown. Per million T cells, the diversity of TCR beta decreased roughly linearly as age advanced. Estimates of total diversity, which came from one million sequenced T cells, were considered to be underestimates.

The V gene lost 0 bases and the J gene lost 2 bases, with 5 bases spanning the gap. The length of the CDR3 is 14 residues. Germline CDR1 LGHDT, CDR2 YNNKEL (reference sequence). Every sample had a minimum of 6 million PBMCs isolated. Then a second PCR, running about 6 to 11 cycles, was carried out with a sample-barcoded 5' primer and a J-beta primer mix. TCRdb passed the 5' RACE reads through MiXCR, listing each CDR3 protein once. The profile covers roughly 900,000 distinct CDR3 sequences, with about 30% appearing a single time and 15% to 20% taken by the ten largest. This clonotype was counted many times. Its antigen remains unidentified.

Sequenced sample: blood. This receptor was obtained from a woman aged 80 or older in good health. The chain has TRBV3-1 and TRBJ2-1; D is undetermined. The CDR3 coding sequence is TGTGCCAGCAGCCAAGATCCGACCTACAATGAGCAGTTCTTC. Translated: CASSQDPTYNEQFF.